These T cell receptor beta chains were read from a single sample in a study of chemoradiotherapy in HPV16-positive cancers. Libraries were prepared by immunoSEQ multiplex PCR; TCRdb keeps only in-frame clonotypes and omits some of them. The table includes about 2,400 clones, roughly nine tenths detected once. This material consisted of tumor tissue, taken from a patient who underwent chemoradiotherapy. Every receptor here comes from a human donor with HPV-associated anogenital cancer. Each CDR3 is given without its conserved first and last residue. The order of the fields is clone size, V gene, J gene, CDR3 protein. Clone sizes are given selectively: once, few, many, or a class where the clone is expanded.

-	TRBV11-3	TRBJ2-3	ASSVGQSSTDTQY
-	TRBV9	TRBJ2-2	ASRITPNTGELF
-	TRBV5-1	TRBJ2-7	ASSLGNPYEQY
-	TRBV19	TRBJ2-1	ASSIVSGSEQF
once	TRBV4-3	TRBJ1-1	ASSQESLQYTEAF
-	TRBV30	TRBJ2-7	AWSVRYEQY
-	TRBV9	TRBJ1-1	ASSETGALNTEAF
-	TRBV28	TRBJ1-2	ASSLPFMQLNYGYT
-	TRBV7-9	TRBJ1-4	ASSPTGRVRI
-	TRBV7-2	TRBJ1-2	ASSEGGNYGYT
few	TRBV30	TRBJ2-5	AWRAWDKQETQY
-	TRBV4-1	TRBJ2-3	ASSRGGVTDTQY
-	TRBV30	TRBJ2-5	AWRQKTQY
-	TRBV2	TRBJ2-4	ASSELAGVNIQY
-	TRBV19	TRBJ1-5	ASSDRDYSNQPQH
-	TRBV7-7	TRBJ2-2	ASSQLGQGTGELF
-	TRBV5-1	TRBJ2-3	ASSLGTAILTDTQY
-	TRBV28	TRBJ2-3	ASSLVGTDQSTQY
-	TRBV4-3	TRBJ2-7	ASSQDHGAIDYEQY
-	TRBV28	TRBJ1-2	ASSSLGAGRTYGYT
-	TRBV7-6	TRBJ2-3	ASSPQTGGMGDTQY
-	TRBV7-9	TRBJ2-7	ASSRDTDEQY